This paragraph reports one T cell receptor (beta chain). The antigen it recognizes is unknown. Base quality data are lacking; no much larger clone is found one base away. At the junction V is shortened by 3 bases and J by 1 base; bases outside the gene matches: 6. The CDR3 measures 18 amino acids from cysteine to phenylalanine. The read is trimmed to its CDR3 DNA, 54 bases read in frame from base 1. CDR1 and CDR2 (KGHSH, LQKENI) derive from the germline V gene. These data belong to a study of tumor T cells in aggressive B-cell lymphoma (dated by TCRdb to between 2016 and 2019). Preparation of the library involved the immunoSEQ multiplex PCR assay. TCRdb took this table from immuneACCESS and kept in-frame rearrangements with V and J called. Such tables lack part of the clones; where checked against another copy, unresolved V genes explain under half of the gap, and the rest is unexplained. The table for this sample lists fewer than 6,500 clones; about 93% of them were counted only once. The ten largest make up 3.8% of the sample.

The sequence came from an adult with diffuse large B cell lymphoma. The sequence links TRBV18 to TRBJ2-6; TRBD1 fits 10 bases in the junction. Sequencing used tumor tissue. The CDR3 reads CASSPSGTGVSGANVLTF. The DNA is TGTGCCAGCTCACCCTCCGGGACAGGGGTATCTGGGGCCAACGTCCTGACTTTC. Where the CDR3 stops, the reference TRBV18 and TRBJ2-6 genes take over; the full variable domain is NAGVMQNPRHLVRRRGQEARLRCSPMKGHSHVYWYRQLPEEGLKFMVYLQKENIIDESGMPKERFSAEFPKEGPSILRIQQVVRGDSAAYFCASSPSGTGVSGANVLTFGAGSRLTVL.